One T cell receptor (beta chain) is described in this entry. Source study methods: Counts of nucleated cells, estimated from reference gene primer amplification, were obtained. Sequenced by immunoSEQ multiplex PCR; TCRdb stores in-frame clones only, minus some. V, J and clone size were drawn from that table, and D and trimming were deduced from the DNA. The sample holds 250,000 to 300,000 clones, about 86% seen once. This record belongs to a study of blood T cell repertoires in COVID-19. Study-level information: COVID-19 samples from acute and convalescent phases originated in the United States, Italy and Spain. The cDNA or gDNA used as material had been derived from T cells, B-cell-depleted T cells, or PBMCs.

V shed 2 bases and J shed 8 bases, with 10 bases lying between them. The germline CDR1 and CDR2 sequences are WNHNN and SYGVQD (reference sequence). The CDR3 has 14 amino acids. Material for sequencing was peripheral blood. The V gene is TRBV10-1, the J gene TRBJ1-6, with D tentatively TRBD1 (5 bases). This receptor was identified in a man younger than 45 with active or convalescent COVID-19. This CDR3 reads CASSEGHSDSPLHF. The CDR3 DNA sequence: TGCGCCAGCAGTGAGGGACATTCTGATTCACCCCTCCACTTT.